This passage covers 11 T cell receptor beta chains from one sample sequenced in a study of cytomegalovirus exposure and HLA in healthy donors. In the PCR, 60 Vbeta and 13 Jbeta primers were used. Some clones are missing from TCRdb's copy, which holds only in-frame ones; the method was immunoSEQ multiplex PCR. This sample yields under 130,000 clones, of which around 15% are seen a single time; approximately 0.8% belongs to the top ten. Sequenced material: PBMCs. All receptors derive from a female donor in good health and CMV-seronegative.

The chain is built from TRBV10-2 and TRBJ2-1, with D perhaps TRBD1 (6 bases). Trimming took off 6 bases at V and 7 bases at J, with 7 bases between the two ends. This CDR3 is built from 11 residues. Germline V gene lookup returns CDR1 WSHSY and CDR2 SAAADI. The CDR3: CASSRGNEQFF. The CDR3 region has the DNA TGCGCCAGCAGCAGGGGAAATGAGCAGTTCTTC.

This clone was counted only a few times. V gene TRBV7-9 combines with J gene TRBJ1-2; 8 nucleotides align to TRBD1. The CDR3 is made up of 13 amino acids. The germline CDR1 and CDR2 sequences are SEHNR and FQNEAQ (reference sequence). Trimming at V came to 5 bases and at J to 7 bases, leaving 6 bases not matched to a gene. CDR3 protein: CASSPDRVGGYTF. DNA of the CDR3: TGTGCCAGCAGCCCGGACAGGGTAGGTGGCTACACCTTC.

This clone has more than one count but fewer than ten. This chain uses TRBV29-1 with TRBJ1-6; D is undetermined. This CDR3 region has 13 residues. Trimming removed 5 bases at V and 6 bases at J, with 11 bases between. Germline V gives CDR1 SQVTM, CDR2 ANQGSEA. CDR3 sequence reads: CSVRDSRNSPLHF. CDR3 in DNA: TGCAGCGTTAGAGACTCCCGTAATTCACCCCTCCACTTT. The full variable domain, its missing parts supplied by reference TRBV29-1 and TRBJ1-6, is SAVISQKPSRDICQRGTSLTIQCQVDSQVTMMFWYRQQPGQSLTLIATANQGSEATYESGFVIDKFPISRPNLTFSTLTVSNMSPEDSSIYLCSVRDSRNSPLHFGNGTRLTVT.

This clone was seen a few times. V usage is TRBV30 and J usage is TRBJ2-6; D is ambiguous. Trimming removed 0 bases from V and 0 bases from J, with 6 bases in between. The CDR3 consists of 15 residues. CDR1 GTSNPN and CDR2 SVGIG come from the germline V gene (reference sequence). Here the CDR3 DNA reads TGTGCCTGGAGTGTGCGGCCCTCTGGGGCCAACGTCCTGACTTTC. The encoded protein is CAWSVRPSGANVLTF.

The V and J genes are TRBV6-6 and TRBJ2-2, with D possibly matching TRBD2 (5 bases). The CDR3 is 16 amino acids. Germline V lookup: CDR1 MNHNY, CDR2 SVGAGI (reference sequence). V lost 5 bases to trimming and J lost 4 bases, with 17 bases between them. CDR3 sequence: CASSRDSGGLTGELFF. In DNA form, the CDR3 reads TGTGCCAGCAGTCGTGACTCAGGCGGACTCACCGGGGAGCTGTTTTTT.

This clone was picked up a small number of times. This chain joins TRBV4-2 and TRBJ1-5; no clear D. The CDR3 sequence is 18 residues long. V was clipped by 0 bases and J by 1 base, with 16 bases between them. Looked up from germline, CDR1 is LGHNA and CDR2 is YNFKEQ. CDR3 region: CASSQEPFSAGSNQPQHF. CDR3 DNA: TGTGCCAGCAGCCAAGAGCCATTCTCTGCGGGGAGCAATCAGCCCCAGCATTTT.

This clone showed up just a few times. This sequence joins TRBV5-6 and TRBJ2-3, with D hard to call. The CDR3 sequence is 14 residues long. V lost 2 bases and J lost 0, with 7 bases in between. Per the germline V gene, CDR1 is SGHDT and CDR2 is YYEEEE. The CDR3 nucleotides read TGTGCCAGCAGCTTTCTTGGCAGCACAGATACGCAGTATTTT. This gives the protein CASSFLGSTDTQYF.

This clone showed up just a few times. The chain couples TRBV27 to TRBJ1-2; the D is unclear. The CDR3 contains 13 residues. V was cut by 6 bases and J by 3 bases, with 11 bases left in between. Germline values: CDR1 MNHEY, CDR2 SMNVEV (reference sequence). The chain's CDR3 is CASSPNMYYGYTF. The CDR3, as DNA: TGTGCCAGCAGCCCTAATATGTACTATGGCTACACCTTC.

The CDR3 DNA is TGTGCCTGGAGCAAAGACAGGGGGAGCGGGGAGACCCAGTACTTC. It specifies CAWSKDRGSGETQYF. The V call is TRBV30, the J call TRBJ2-5, with TRBD1 matching 9 bases. Trimming removed 3 bases from V and 5 bases from J; junction bases left unmatched: 10. This CDR3 has 15 residues. Germline lookup yields CDR1 GTSNPN and CDR2 SVGIG (reference sequence).

V and J are TRBV30 and TRBJ2-7; possibly TRBD1 for D (6 bases). Germline-derived CDR1 and CDR2 are GTSNPN and SVGIG (reference sequence). This CDR3 is 13 amino acids long. V was clipped by 4 bases and J by 6 bases, with 16 bases between them. The CDR3 is CAWKGTGFGEQYF. The CDR3 DNA sequence: TGTGCCTGGAAAGGCACAGGGTTCGGCGAGCAGTACTTC.

This clone was counted between two and nine times. CDR3 amino acids: CASSQEAGSPYGYTF. The DNA of the CDR3 is TGCGCCAGCAGCCAAGAGGCAGGGTCTCCCTATGGCTACACCTTC. This sequence joins TRBV4-3 and TRBJ1-2; the D gene is possibly TRBD1 (5 bases). With 0 bases removed from V and 4 bases from J, the gap between germline ends came to 12 bases. CDR1 and CDR2 from the germline V gene are LGHNA and YSLEER. This CDR3 region has 15 residues.